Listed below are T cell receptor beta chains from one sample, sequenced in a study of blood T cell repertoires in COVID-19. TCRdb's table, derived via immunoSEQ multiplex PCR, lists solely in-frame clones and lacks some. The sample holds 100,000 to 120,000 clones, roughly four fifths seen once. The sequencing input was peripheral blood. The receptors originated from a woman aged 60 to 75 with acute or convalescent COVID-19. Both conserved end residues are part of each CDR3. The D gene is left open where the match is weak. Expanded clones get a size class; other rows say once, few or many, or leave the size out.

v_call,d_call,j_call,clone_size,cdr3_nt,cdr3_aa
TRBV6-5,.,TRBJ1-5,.,TGTGCCAGCGACCCGGGCAGGGCATTTAATCAGCCCCAGCATTTT,CASDPGRAFNQPQHF
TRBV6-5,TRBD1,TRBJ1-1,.,TGTGCCAGCAGTTGGGACAGGGACACTGAAGCTTTCTTT,CASSWDRDTEAFF
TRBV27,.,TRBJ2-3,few,TGTGCCAGCAGCCCACTTGCGGGGTCGACAGATACGCAGTATTTT,CASSPLAGSTDTQYF
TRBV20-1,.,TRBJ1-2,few,TGCAGTGCTAGTCAGGGCTTTGGTGGCTACACCTTC,CSASQGFGGYTF
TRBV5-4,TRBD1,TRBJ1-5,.,TGTGCCAGCAGCTTGGACAGGGGGCGCGCTCAGCCCCAGCATTTT,CASSLDRGRAQPQHF
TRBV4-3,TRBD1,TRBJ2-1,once,TGCGCCAGCAGCCATCAAACAGGGGATGAGCAGTTCTTC,CASSHQTGDEQFF
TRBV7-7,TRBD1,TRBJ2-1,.,TGTGCCAGCAGCTTAAACACAGGGGAGAACAATGAGCAGTTCTTC,CASSLNTGENNEQFF
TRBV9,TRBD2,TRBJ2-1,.,TGTGCCAGCAGCGACCCTAGCGGGGGCGGTGGCAATGAGCAGTTCTTC,CASSDPSGGGGNEQFF
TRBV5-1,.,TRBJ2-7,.,TGCGCCAGCAGCTTGGCCGGGGTGGATAGCTACGTCTACGAGCAGTACTTC,CASSLAGVDSYVYEQYF
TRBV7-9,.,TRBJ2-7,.,TGTGCCAGCAGCCAAGGGGGCTACGAGCAGTACTTC,CASSQGGYEQYF
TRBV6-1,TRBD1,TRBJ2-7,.,TGTGCCAGCAGTGAAGCGCTGGGTGGTCGAGGGGGCGGGTACGAGCAGTACTTC,CASSEALGGRGGGYEQYF
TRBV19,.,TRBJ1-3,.,TGTGCCAGTAGTATAAGAGGACAGACCTCTGGAAACACCATATATTTT,CASSIRGQTSGNTIYF
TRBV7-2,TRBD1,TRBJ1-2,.,TGTGCCAGCAGCGTGAGCAGACAGGGAGGCTATGGCTACACCTTC,CASSVSRQGGYGYTF
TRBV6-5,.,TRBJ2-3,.,TGTGCCAGTCGAGGGTCGGGGGATGCAGATACGCAGTATTTT,CASRGSGDADTQYF
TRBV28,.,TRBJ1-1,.,TGTGCCAGCAGTTTGCTTCAGGACAGATCGAACACTGAAGCTTTCTTT,CASSLLQDRSNTEAFF
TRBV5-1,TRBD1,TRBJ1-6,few,TGCGCCAGCAGCCGGGACAGGGATAATTCACCCCTCCACTTT,CASSRDRDNSPLHF
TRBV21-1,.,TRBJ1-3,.,TGTGCCAGCAGCGAAATGCCGGGGAGCTCTGGAAACACCATATATTTT,CASSEMPGSSGNTIYF
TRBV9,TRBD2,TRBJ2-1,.,TGTGCCAGCAGCGCGGATCTAGCGGGGGGGGTGGATGAGCAGTTCTTC,CASSADLAGGVDEQFF
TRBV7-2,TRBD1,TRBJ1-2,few,TGTGCCAGCAGCTTGAACTTAGGGGGCGGCTACACCTTC,CASSLNLGGGYTF
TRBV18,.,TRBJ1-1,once,TGTGCCAGCTCACCATTACAGGGAGACACTGAAGCTTTCTTT,CASSPLQGDTEAFF
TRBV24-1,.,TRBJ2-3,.,TGTGCCACCAGTGGAGGGGACTTGGCAGATACGCAGTATTTT,CATSGGDLADTQYF
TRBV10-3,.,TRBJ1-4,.,TGTGCCATCAGTACGCCCGGGGAAAAACTGTTTTTT,CAISTPGEKLFF
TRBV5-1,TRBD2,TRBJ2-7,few,TGCGCCAGCAGCTTGGTACTAGCGGGGGAGCAGAGGGAGCAGTACTTC,CASSLVLAGEQREQYF
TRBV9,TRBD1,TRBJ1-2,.,TGTGCCAGCAGCCGTGGACAGGAGGGATATGGCTACACCTTC,CASSRGQEGYGYTF
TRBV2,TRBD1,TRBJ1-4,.,TGTGCCAGTCGGACAGGGAATGAAAAACTGTTTTTT,CASRTGNEKLFF
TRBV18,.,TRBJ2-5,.,TGTGCCAGCTCACCAGGACAGACCCAAGAGACCCAGTACTTC,CASSPGQTQETQYF
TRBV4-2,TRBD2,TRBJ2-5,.,TGTGCCAGCAGGGGACTAGCAGCACAAGAGACCCAGTACTTC,CASRGLAAQETQYF
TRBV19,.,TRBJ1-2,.,TGTGCCAGTAGTATAGTCGCACAGGGAACCCTATACACCTTC,CASSIVAQGTLYTF
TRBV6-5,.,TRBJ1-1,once,TGTGCCAGCAGTTATATCAGCCAGGTTGAAACTGAAGCTTTCTTT,CASSYISQVETEAFF
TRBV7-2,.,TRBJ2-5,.,TGTGCCAGCAGCTTAGGGGGCAGGGGTCAAGAGACCCAGTACTTC,CASSLGGRGQETQYF
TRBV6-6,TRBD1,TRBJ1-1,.,TGTGCCAGCAGCTACGCAGGGACAGACACTGAAGCTTTCTTT,CASSYAGTDTEAFF
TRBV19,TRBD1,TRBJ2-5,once,TGTGCCAGTAGTAACACCGGACAGGCCACGGGGACCCAGTACTTC,CASSNTGQATGTQYF
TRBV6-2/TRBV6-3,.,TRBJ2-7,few,TGTGCCAGCAGTTTTTTCAGCTACGAGCAGTACTTC,CASSFFSYEQYF
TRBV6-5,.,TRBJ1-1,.,TGTGCCAGCAGTCCCCTAGGAGGTAGCGGCGCTGAAGCTTTCTTT,CASSPLGGSGAEAFF
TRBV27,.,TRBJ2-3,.,TGTGCCAGCAGCCCCACCGGACTACCCACAGATACGCAGTATTTT,CASSPTGLPTDTQYF
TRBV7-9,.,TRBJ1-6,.,TGTGCCAGCAGCTCAACAGGGTCCGGCTCACCCCTCCACTTT,CASSSTGSGSPLHF
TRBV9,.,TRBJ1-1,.,TGTGCCAGCAGCGTAGGTTTCAGGAACACTGAAGCTTTCTTT,CASSVGFRNTEAFF
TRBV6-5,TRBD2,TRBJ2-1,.,TGTGCCAGCAGCCCCCCCGGGGGGGCGAGTGAGCAGTTCTTC,CASSPPGGASEQFF
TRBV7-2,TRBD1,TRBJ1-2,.,TGTGCCAGCAGCTTACCCGGGACAGGGTACGGCTACACCTTC,CASSLPGTGYGYTF
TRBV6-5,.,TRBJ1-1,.,TGTGCCAGCAGTTACGGTGCGTTGGACACTGAAGCTTTCTTT,CASSYGALDTEAFF
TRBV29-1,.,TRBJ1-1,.,TGCAGCGTTGAAGGGTTACTAGGCACTGAAGCTTTCTTT,CSVEGLLGTEAFF
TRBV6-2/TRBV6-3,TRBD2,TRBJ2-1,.,TGTGCCAGCAGTCCCGCGGGGGGCGGCGATGAGCAGTTCTTC,CASSPAGGGDEQFF
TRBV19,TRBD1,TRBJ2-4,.,TGTGCCAGGTTAGGACAGGGGGCTTTAAACATTCAGTACTTC,CARLGQGALNIQYF
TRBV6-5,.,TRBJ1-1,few,TGTGCCAGCAGTTCAGGACAGGAAGCTTTCTTT,CASSSGQEAFF
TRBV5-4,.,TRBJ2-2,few,TGTGCCAGCAGCTTTTGGCCCGGGGAGCTGTTTTTT,CASSFWPGELFF
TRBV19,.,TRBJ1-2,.,TGTGCCAGTAGTACGTGGGCCCAGGGCTTCTATGGCTACACCTTC,CASSTWAQGFYGYTF
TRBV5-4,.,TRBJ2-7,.,TGTGCCAGCAGCTTATCAGGGACACACCACTACGAGCAGTACTTC,CASSLSGTHHYEQYF
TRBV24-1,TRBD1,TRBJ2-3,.,TGTGCCACCAGTGATAGGGGGCGCGCGAGCACAGATACGCAGTATTTT,CATSDRGRASTDTQYF
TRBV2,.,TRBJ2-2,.,TGTGCCAGCAGCCCCAGTCGAGTAGGGGGTGCGAACACCGGGGAGCTGTTTTTT,CASSPSRVGGANTGELFF
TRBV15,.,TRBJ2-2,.,TGTGCCGCAACAGGAGATTATTACACCGGGGAGCTGTTTTTT,CAATGDYYTGELFF
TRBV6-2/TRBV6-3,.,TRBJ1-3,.,TGTGCCAGCAGTTACTCGATTTCGGTATCTGGAAACACCATATATTTT,CASSYSISVSGNTIYF